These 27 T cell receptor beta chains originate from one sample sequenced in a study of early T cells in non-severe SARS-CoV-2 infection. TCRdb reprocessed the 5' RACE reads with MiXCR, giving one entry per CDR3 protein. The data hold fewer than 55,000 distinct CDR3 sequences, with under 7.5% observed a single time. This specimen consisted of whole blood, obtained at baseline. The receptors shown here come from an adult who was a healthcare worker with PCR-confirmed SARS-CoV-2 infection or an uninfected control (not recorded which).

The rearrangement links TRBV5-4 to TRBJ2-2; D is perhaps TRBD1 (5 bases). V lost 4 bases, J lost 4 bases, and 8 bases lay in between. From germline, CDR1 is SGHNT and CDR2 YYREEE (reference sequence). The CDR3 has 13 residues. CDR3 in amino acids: CASSDRLTGELFF. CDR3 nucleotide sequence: TGTGCCAGCAGCGACAGACTCACCGGGGAGCTGTTTTTT.

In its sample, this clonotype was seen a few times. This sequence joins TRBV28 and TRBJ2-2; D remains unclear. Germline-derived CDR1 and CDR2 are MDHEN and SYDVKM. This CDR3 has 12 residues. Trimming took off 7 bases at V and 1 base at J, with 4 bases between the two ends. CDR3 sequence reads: CASTWNTGELFF. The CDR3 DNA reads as TGTGCCAGCACTTGGAACACCGGGGAGCTGTTTTTT.

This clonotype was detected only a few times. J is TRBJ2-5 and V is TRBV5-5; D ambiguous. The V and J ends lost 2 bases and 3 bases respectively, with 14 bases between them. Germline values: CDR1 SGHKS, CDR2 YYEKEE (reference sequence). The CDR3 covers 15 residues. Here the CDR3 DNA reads TGTGCCAGCAGCTTCCCCCCCCCGAGAGAAGAGACCCAGTACTTC. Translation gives CASSFPPPREETQYF.

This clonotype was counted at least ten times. For the CDR3, the DNA is TGCAGTGCTAGAGATTTGGGGCGGGGAAACACAGATACGCAGTATTTT. It encodes CSARDLGRGNTDTQYF. This chain uses TRBV20-1 with TRBJ2-3; tentatively, D is TRBD2 (6 bases). Germline values: CDR1 DFQATT, CDR2 SNEGSKA (reference sequence). Trimming left V 0 bases short and J 2 bases short, with 15 bases between. This CDR3 has 16 residues.

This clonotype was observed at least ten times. CDR3 DNA sequence: TGTGCCAGCAGCTTCGGACAGGGCACCAACGTCCTGACTTTC. Protein product: CASSFGQGTNVLTF. The V call is TRBV7-8, the J call TRBJ2-6, with 8 bases lining up with TRBD1. The CDR3 loop spans 14 amino acids. The V gene end was trimmed by 3 bases and the J gene end by 8 bases; junction bases not matched to a gene: 3. Germline CDR1 SGHVS, CDR2 FQNEAQ.

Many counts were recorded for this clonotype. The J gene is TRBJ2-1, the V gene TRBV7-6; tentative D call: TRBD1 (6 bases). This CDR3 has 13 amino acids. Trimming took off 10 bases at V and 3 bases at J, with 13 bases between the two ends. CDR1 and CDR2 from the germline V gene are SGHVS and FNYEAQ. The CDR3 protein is CATQQGNYNEQFF. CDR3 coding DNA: TGTGCCACCCAACAGGGAAACTACAATGAGCAGTTCTTC.

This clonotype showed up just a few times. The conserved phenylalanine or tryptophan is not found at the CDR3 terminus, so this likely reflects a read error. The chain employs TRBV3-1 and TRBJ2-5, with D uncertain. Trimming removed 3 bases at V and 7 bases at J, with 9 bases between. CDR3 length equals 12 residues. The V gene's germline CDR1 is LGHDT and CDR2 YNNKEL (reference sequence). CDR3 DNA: TGTGCCAGCAGCCATCCAAGTGGGACCCAGTACTCC. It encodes CASSHPSGTQYS.

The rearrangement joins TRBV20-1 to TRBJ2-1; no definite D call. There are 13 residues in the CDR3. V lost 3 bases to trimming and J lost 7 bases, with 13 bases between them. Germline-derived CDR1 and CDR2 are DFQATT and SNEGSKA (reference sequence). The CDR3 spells CSASPPTKNEQFF. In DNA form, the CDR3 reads TGCAGTGCTAGTCCGCCAACGAAGAATGAGCAGTTCTTC.

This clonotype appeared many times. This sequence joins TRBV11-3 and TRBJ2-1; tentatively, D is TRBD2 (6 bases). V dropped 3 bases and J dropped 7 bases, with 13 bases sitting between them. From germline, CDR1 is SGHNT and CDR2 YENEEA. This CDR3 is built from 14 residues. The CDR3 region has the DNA TGTGCCAGCAGCTTCCAAAACCGGGAGAATGAGCAGTTCTTC. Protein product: CASSFQNRENEQFF.

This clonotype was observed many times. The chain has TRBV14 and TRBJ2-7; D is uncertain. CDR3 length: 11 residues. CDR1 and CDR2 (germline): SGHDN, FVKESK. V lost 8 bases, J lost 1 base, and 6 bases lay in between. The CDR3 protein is CASGRSYEQYF. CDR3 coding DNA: TGTGCCAGCGGGCGGTCCTACGAGCAGTACTTC.

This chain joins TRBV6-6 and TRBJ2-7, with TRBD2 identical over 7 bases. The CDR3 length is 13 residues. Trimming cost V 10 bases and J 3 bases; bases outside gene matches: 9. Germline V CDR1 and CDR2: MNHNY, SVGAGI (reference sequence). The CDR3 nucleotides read TGTGCCAATCGTAGGCTAGCGGACTACGAGCAGTACTTC. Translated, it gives CANRRLADYEQYF.

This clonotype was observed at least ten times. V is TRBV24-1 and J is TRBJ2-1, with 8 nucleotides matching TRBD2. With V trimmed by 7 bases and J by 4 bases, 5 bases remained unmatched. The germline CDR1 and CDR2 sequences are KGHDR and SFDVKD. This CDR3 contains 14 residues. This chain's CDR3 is CATRPGGDYNEQFF. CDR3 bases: TGTGCCACCAGACCGGGGGGGGATTACAATGAGCAGTTCTTC.

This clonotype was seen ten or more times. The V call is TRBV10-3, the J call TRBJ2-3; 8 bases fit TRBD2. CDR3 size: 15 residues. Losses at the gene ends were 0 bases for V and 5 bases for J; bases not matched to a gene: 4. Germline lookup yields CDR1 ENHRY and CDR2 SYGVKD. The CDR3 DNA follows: TGTGCCATCAGTGAGTCTGGCGGGGGGCGAGATACGCAGTATTTT. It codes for CAISESGGGRDTQYF.

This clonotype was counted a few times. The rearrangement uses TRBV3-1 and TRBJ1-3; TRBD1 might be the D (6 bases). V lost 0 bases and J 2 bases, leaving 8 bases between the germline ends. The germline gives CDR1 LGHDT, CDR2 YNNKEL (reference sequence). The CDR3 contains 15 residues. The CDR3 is CASSQDAGAGNTIYF. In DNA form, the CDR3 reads TGTGCCAGCAGCCAAGATGCAGGGGCTGGAAACACCATATATTTT.

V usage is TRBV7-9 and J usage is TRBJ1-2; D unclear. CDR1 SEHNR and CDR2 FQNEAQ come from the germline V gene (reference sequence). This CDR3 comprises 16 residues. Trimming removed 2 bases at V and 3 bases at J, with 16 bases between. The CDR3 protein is CASSLSRGAADYGYTF. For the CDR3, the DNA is TGTGCCAGCAGCTTATCACGTGGAGCGGCGGACTATGGCTACACCTTC. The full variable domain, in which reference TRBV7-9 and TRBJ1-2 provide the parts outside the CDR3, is DTGVSQNPRHKITKRGQNVTFRCDPISEHNRLYWYRQTLGQGPEFLTYFQNEAQLEKSRLLSDRFSAERPKGSFSTLEIQRTEQGDSAMYLCASSLSRGAADYGYTFGSGTRLTVV.

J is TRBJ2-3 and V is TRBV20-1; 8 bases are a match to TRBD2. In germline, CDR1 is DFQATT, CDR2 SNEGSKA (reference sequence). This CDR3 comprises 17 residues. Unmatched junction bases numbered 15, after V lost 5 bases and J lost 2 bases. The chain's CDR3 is CSAASLHSGALTDTQYF. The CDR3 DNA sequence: TGCAGTGCTGCCAGCCTCCATAGCGGGGCCCTCACAGATACGCAGTATTTT.

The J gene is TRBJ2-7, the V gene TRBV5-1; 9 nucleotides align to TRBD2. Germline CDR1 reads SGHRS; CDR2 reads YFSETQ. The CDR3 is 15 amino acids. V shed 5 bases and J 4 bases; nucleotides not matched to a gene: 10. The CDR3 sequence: CASRAGTSNYYEQYF. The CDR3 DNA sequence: TGCGCCAGCAGGGCCGGGACTAGCAACTATTACGAGCAGTACTTC.

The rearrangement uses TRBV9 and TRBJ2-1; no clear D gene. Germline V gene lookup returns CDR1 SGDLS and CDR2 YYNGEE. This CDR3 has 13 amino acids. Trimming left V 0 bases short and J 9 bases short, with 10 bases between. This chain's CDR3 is CASSVEGRGEQFF. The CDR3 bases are TGTGCCAGCAGCGTAGAGGGTAGAGGTGAGCAGTTCTTC.

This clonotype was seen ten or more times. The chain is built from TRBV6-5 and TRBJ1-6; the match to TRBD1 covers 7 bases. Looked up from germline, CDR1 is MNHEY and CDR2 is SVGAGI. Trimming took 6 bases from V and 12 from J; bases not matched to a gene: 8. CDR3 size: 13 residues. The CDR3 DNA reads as TGTGCCAGCAGGCGGACAGGACTTGGACCCCTCCACTTT. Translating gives CASRRTGLGPLHF.

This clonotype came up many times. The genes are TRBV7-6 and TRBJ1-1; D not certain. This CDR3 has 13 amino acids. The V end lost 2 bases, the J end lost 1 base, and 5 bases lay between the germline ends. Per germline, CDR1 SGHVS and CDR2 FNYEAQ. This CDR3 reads CASSLQENTEAFF. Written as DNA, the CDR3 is TGTGCCAGCAGCTTACAGGAGAACACTGAAGCTTTCTTT.

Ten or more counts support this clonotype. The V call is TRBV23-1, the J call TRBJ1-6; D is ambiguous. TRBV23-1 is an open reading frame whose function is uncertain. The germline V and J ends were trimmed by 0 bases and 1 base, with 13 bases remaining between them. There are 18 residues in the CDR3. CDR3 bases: TGCGCCAGCAGTCAATCGGCCGGGGAGGAATCCTATAATTCACCCCTCCACTTT. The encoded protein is CASSQSAGEESYNSPLHF.

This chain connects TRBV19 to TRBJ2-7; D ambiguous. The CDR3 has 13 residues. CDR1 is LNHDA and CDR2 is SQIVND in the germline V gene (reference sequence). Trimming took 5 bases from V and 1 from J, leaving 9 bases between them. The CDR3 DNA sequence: TGTGCCAGTAGTGGCGACGGGTCCTACGAGCAGTACTTC. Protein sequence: CASSGDGSYEQYF. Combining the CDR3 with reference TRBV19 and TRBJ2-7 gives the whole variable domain DGGITQSPKYLFRKEGQNVTLSCEQNLNHDAMYWYRQDPGQGLRLIYYSQIVNDFQKGDIAEGYSVSREKKESFPLTVTSAQKNPTAFYLCASSGDGSYEQYFGPGTRLTVT.

The chain's CDR3 is CASRGNEQFF. CDR3 in DNA: TGTGCCAGCAGGGGAAATGAGCAGTTCTTC. This chain joins TRBV12-3 or TRBV12-4 and TRBJ2-1; D remains ambiguous. This CDR3 contains 10 residues. The V and J ends lost 6 bases and 7 bases respectively, with 4 bases between them.

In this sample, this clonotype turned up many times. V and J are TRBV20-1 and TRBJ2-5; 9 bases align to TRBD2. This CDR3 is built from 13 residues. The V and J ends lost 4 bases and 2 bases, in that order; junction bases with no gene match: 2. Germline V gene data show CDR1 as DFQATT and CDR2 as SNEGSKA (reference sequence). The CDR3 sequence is CSAILAGQETQYF. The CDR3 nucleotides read TGCAGTGCTATCCTAGCGGGGCAAGAGACCCAGTACTTC.

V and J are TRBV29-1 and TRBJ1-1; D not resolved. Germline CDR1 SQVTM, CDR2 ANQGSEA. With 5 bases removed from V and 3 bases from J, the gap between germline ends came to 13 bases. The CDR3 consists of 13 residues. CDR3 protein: CSVTARSDTEAFF. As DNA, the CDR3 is TGCAGCGTTACGGCGCGGAGCGACACTGAAGCTTTCTTT. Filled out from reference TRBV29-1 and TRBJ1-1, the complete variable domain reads SAVISQKPSRDICQRGTSLTIQCQVDSQVTMMFWYRQQPGQSLTLIATANQGSEATYESGFVIDKFPISRPNLTFSTLTVSNMSPEDSSIYLCSVTARSDTEAFFGQGTRLTVV.

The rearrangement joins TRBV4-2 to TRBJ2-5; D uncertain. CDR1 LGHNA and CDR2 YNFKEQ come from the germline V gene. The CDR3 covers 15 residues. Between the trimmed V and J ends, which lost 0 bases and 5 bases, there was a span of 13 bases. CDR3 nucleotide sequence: TGTGCCAGCAGCCAAGATCCCCAGCGACGGGAGACCCAGTACTTC. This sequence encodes CASSQDPQRRETQYF.

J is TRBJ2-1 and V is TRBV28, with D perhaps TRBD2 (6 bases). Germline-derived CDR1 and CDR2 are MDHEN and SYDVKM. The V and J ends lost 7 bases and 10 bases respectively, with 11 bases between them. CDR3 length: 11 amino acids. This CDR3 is CASIRAGEQFF. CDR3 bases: TGTGCCAGCATAAGGGCGGGAGAGCAGTTCTTC.